The 21 T cell receptor beta chains presented below share a single source sample, sequenced in a study of cytomegalovirus exposure and HLA in healthy donors. The PCR was carried out with 60 Vbeta primers and 13 Jbeta primers. Generated by immunoSEQ multiplex PCR, the TCRdb table keeps only in-frame clones and is missing some. The sample yields tens of thousands of clones, over 80% seen once. The sample was PBMCs. The receptors come from a man aged 25-45 years in good health and CMV-seronegative.

The chain employs TRBV5-1 and TRBJ1-4; 10 nucleotides line up with TRBD1. This CDR3 has 15 residues. The V gene's germline CDR1 is SGHRS and CDR2 YFSETQ. After removal of 0 bases from V and 8 bases from J, the junction contained 4 bases not matched to a gene. As DNA, the CDR3 is TGCGCCAGCAGCTTGGCCGGGACAGGGGAAGAAAAACTGTTTTTT. It is translated as CASSLAGTGEEKLFF.

This chain uses TRBV4-2 with TRBJ1-6, with D possibly matching TRBD1 (5 bases). CDR1 is LGHNA, CDR2 YNFKEQ, per germline. The ends were cut back, 1 base at V and 6 bases at J, with 16 bases in the middle. The CDR3 covers 17 residues. The CDR3 loop reads CASSQGEGAYGNSPLHF. The CDR3 nucleotides read TGTGCCAGCAGCCAAGGAGAAGGGGCTTATGGTAATTCACCCCTCCACTTT.

J is TRBJ2-7 and V is TRBV7-8; 11 nucleotides agree with TRBD2. Germline V gene sequence: CDR1 SGHVS, CDR2 FQNEAQ. The ends lost 2 bases at V and 3 bases at J; junction bases unmatched: 9. CDR3 length: 17 amino acids. The CDR3 spells CASSLPLAGGPSYEQYF. The CDR3 nucleotides are TGTGCCAGCAGCTTACCTCTAGCGGGAGGCCCAAGCTACGAGCAGTACTTC.

This rearrangement joins TRBV6-1 to TRBJ2-7; no firm D call. V lost 6 bases and J lost 0, with 9 bases in between. Germline-derived CDR1 and CDR2 are MNHNS and SASEGT. There are 13 residues in the CDR3. CDR3 sequence (DNA): TGTGCCAGCAGGTTTGACATCTCCTACGAGCAGTACTTC. This sequence encodes CASRFDISYEQYF.

Comment on this clone: This sample includes further DNA sequences coding for the same CDR3. The chain carries TRBV28 and TRBJ1-5, with a tentative D call TRBD1 (6 bases). V was pared by 4 bases and J by 7 bases, with 8 bases between. Germline V lookup: CDR1 MDHEN, CDR2 SYDVKM. The CDR3 extends over 12 amino acids. The CDR3 nucleotides read TGTGCCAGCAGTTGGGGGGGCCAGCCCCAGCATTTT. Its translation: CASSWGGQPQHF.

This chain links TRBV7-6 with TRBJ1-1; 7 bases line up with TRBD1. Trimming removed 5 bases from V and 4 bases from J; junction bases left unmatched: 4. Germline loops: CDR1 SGHVS, CDR2 FNYEAQ. The CDR3 is 13 amino acids. CDR3 DNA sequence: TGTGCCAGCAGCAATTGGGACAGCACTGAAGCTTTCTTT. This encodes CASSNWDSTEAFF.

V usage is TRBV4-3 and J usage is TRBJ2-7; 11 nucleotides match TRBD1. Germline V gene lookup returns CDR1 LGHNA and CDR2 YSLEER. The V and J ends lost 0 bases and 3 bases, in that order; junction bases with no gene match: 4. The CDR3 runs 16 residues. The CDR3 reads CASSQDQGTGGYEQYF. DNA for the CDR3: TGCGCCAGCAGCCAAGATCAAGGGACAGGGGGCTACGAGCAGTACTTC.

The V call is TRBV5-1, the J call TRBJ1-5, with D hard to call. Germline CDR1 and CDR2: SGHRS and YFSETQ. Trimming removed 0 bases from V and 5 bases from J, with 9 bases in between. The CDR3 is 14 amino acids. CDR3 nucleotides: TGCGCCAGCAGCTTGGACCCAGATTATCAGCCCCAGCATTTT. It translates to CASSLDPDYQPQHF.

This sequence joins TRBV27 and TRBJ1-2; tentative D call: TRBD1 (5 bases). The CDR3 is 14 amino acids. V dropped 8 bases and J dropped 4 bases, with 17 bases sitting between them. CDR1 and CDR2 (germline): MNHEY, SMNVEV (reference sequence). The DNA of the CDR3 is TGTGCCAGCGGATACAGGTCAACGTCCTATGGCTACACCTTC. Its translation: CASGYRSTSYGYTF.

The V gene is TRBV6-5, the J gene TRBJ1-2; TRBD1 is a possible D gene (6 bases). This CDR3 has 13 amino acids. Germline V gene sequence: CDR1 MNHEY, CDR2 SVGAGI. Trimming shortened V by 2 bases and J by 2 bases, and 6 bases separated the two germline ends. CDR3 in amino acids: CASSYDRNYGYTF. The CDR3 DNA is TGTGCCAGCAGTTACGACAGGAACTATGGCTACACCTTC.

The chain joins TRBV28 to TRBJ1-2; D is unclear. The CDR3 extends over 15 amino acids. Trimming took 2 bases from V and 2 from J, leaving 12 bases between them. Germline CDR1 is MDHEN and CDR2 is SYDVKM. Written as DNA, the CDR3 is TGTGCCAGCAGTTTAGAGGCAGTCCCGAACTATGGCTACACCTTC. This sequence encodes CASSLEAVPNYGYTF.

The chain couples TRBV28 to TRBJ1-1; 7 bases agree with TRBD1. The CDR3 consists of 15 residues. The germline V gene has CDR1 MDHEN and CDR2 SYDVKM. J gave up 3 bases and V 5 bases, and 9 bases lay outside the gene matches. The CDR3 DNA follows: TGTGCCAGCAGTGCCCCGAAAACAGGGGACACTGAAGCTTTCTTT. Residues: CASSAPKTGDTEAFF.

V and J are TRBV27 and TRBJ2-7, with D possibly being TRBD2 (6 bases). With 6 bases removed from V and 3 bases from J, the gap between germline ends came to 12 bases. The germline V gene has CDR1 MNHEY and CDR2 SMNVEV (reference sequence). The CDR3 spans 13 residues. This CDR3 is CASSLEGRYEQYF. CDR3 coding DNA: TGTGCCAGCAGCCTGGAGGGCCGCTACGAGCAGTACTTC.

The DNA for the CDR3 is TGTGCCGTACAGGGGCCGGTTAATGAAAAACTGTTTTTT. Its translation is CAVQGPVNEKLFF. The chain is built from TRBV25-1 and TRBJ1-4; 7 nucleotides line up with TRBD1. CDR3 length: 13 amino acids. After removal of 11 bases from V and 4 bases from J, the junction contained 7 bases not matched to a gene. Germline V gene sequence: CDR1 MGHDK, CDR2 SYGVNS.

V usage is TRBV5-1 and J usage is TRBJ1-1, with D hard to call. The germline V and J ends were trimmed by 3 bases and 2 bases, with 8 bases remaining between them. This CDR3 is built from 13 residues. The germline CDR1 and CDR2 sequences are SGHRS and YFSETQ. CDR3 sequence reads: CASSSILNTEAFF. Here the CDR3 DNA reads TGCGCCAGCAGCTCCATTCTAAACACTGAAGCTTTCTTT.

The rearrangement joins TRBV6-1 to TRBJ1-1; no firm D call. Germline V gene data show CDR1 as MNHNS and CDR2 as SASEGT. Trimming stripped 6 bases from V and 1 base from J, with 12 bases between. This CDR3 contains 14 residues. The CDR3: CASRPPNRNTEAFF. The CDR3 coding sequence is TGTGCCAGCAGGCCCCCTAACAGGAACACTGAAGCTTTCTTT.

The V call is TRBV28, the J call TRBJ1-6; D is unresolved. V was pared by 1 base and J by 0 bases, with 10 bases between. Germline CDR1 reads MDHEN; CDR2 reads SYDVKM. The CDR3 loop spans 17 amino acids. The chain's CDR3 is CASSLYRGSSYNSPLHF. The CDR3 region has the DNA TGTGCCAGCAGTTTATACCGAGGGAGCTCCTATAATTCACCCCTCCACTTT.

This chain connects TRBV27 to TRBJ2-1, with TRBD2 matching 8 bases. Germline CDR1 reads MNHEY; CDR2 reads SMNVEV (reference sequence). The CDR3 is made up of 15 amino acids. V lost 3 bases and J lost 8; bases outside the gene matches: 9. DNA for the CDR3: TGTGCCAGCAGTTTCCGGAGCGGGAGAGGCGATGAGCAGTTCTTC. As protein: CASSFRSGRGDEQFF.

This rearrangement joins TRBV6-4 to TRBJ2-5; unclear D gene. The J call is doubtful: the DNA matches TRBJ2-7 better. In germline, CDR1 is MRHNA, CDR2 SNTAGT. This CDR3 contains 10 residues. The CDR3 here is CASSDYEQYF. Here the CDR3 DNA reads TGTGCCAGCAGTGACTACGAGCAGTACTTC.

This chain joins TRBV30 and TRBJ2-3; 10 bases are shared with TRBD1. The length of the CDR3 is 15 residues. Germline values: CDR1 GTSNPN, CDR2 SVGIG (reference sequence). The trim removed 2 bases at V and 6 bases at J, leaving 8 bases unmatched. This CDR3 is CAWSLRDRGADTQYF. For the CDR3, the DNA is TGTGCCTGGAGTCTCCGGGACAGGGGAGCGGATACGCAGTATTTT.

The chain couples TRBV28 to TRBJ2-3, with 8 bases fitting TRBD1. V lost 5 bases and J lost 4; bases outside the gene matches: 8. CDR1 and CDR2 from the germline V gene are MDHEN and SYDVKM. The CDR3 extends over 15 amino acids. As DNA, the CDR3 is TGTGCCAGCAGTAGCGGACAGGGATGGTCAGATACGCAGTATTTT. Encoded protein: CASSSGQGWSDTQYF.